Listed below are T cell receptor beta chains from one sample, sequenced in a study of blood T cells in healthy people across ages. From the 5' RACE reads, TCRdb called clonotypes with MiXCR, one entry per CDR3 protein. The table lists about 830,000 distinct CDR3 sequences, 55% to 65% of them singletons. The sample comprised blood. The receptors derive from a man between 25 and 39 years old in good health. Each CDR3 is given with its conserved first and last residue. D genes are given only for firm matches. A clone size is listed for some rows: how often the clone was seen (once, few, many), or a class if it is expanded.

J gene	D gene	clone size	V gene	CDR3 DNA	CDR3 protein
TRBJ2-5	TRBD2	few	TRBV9	TGTGCCAGCAGCGTAGCCCCGGCGGGGGTTTATCAAGAGACCCAGTACTTC	CASSVAPAGVYQETQYF
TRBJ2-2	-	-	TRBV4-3	TGCGCCAGCAGACTCGGGACCTCGACCACCGGGGAGCTGTTTTTT	CASRLGTSTTGELFF
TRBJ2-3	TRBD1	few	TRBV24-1	TGTGCCACCAGGGACAGGGGAGATACGCAGTATTTT	CATRDRGDTQYF
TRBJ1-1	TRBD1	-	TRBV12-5	TGTGCTAGTGGTCCTTTGGACAGGAAGGCTGAAGCTTTCTTT	CASGPLDRKAEAFF
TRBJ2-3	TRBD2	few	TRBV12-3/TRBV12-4	TGTGCCAGCAGACAACTAGCGGGGGGAATCACAGATACGCAGTATTTT	CASRQLAGGITDTQYF
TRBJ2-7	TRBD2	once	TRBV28	TGTGCCAGCAGTTTACCGGGGGGGGCCTACGAGCAGTACTTC	CASSLPGGAYEQYF
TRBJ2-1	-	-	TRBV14	TGTGCCAGCAGCCAAAACCCAGAGTCAGTTCTAACGAACAATGAGCAGTTCTTC	CASSQNPESVLTNNEQFF
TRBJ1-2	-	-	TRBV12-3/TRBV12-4	TGTGCCAGCAGTTCCGGGACACGGAGGGGCTACACCTTC	CASSSGTRRGYTF
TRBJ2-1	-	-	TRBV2	TGTGCCAGCAGCCTTTCTGTGGGAGAGCGTACTGAGCAGTTCTTC	CASSLSVGERTEQFF
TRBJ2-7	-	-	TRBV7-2	TGTGCCAGCAGCCTCCGCCGAGGGGGGCTTGCGGCGTCCTACAATGAGCAGTACTTC	CASSLRRGGLAASYNEQYF
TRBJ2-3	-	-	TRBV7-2	TGTGCCAGCGGGGAATCGGATACGCAGTATTTT	CASGESDTQYF
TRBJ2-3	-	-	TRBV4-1	TGCGCCAGCAGCTCCCCCCAATTCAGGGTTCCTTGGGTGGATACGCAGTATTTT	CASSSPQFRVPWVDTQYF
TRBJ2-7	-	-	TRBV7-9	TGTGCCAGCAGCTCCCGGACAGTGAATCGCTACGAGCAGTACTTC	CASSSRTVNRYEQYF
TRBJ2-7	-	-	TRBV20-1	TGCAGTGCTAGACAGGGTCTCGCCGAGCAGTACTTC	CSARQGLAEQYF
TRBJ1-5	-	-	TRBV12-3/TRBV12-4	TGTGCCAGCAGCCCTAAGGGGTCCAATCAGCCCCAGCATTTT	CASSPKGSNQPQHF
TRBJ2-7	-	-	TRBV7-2	TGTGCCAGCAGCTTAGAAAGTAGAGGGTGGGGACTGAGCTCCTACGAGCAGTACTTC	CASSLESRGWGLSSYEQYF
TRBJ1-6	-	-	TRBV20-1	TGCAGTGCTAGTGGGCCTCCACTCAGCAATTCACCACTCCACTTT	CSASGPPLSNSPLHF
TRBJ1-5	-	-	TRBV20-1	TGCAGTGCGAGCCGGGTCCTAGAAAGCAATCAGCCCCAGCATTTT	CSASRVLESNQPQHF
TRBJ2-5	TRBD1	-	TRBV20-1	TGCAGTGCTAGAGAATTACAGGGGGCTGAGACCCAGTACTTC	CSARELQGAETQYF
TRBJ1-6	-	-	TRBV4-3	TGCGCCAGCAGCCAAGACAGGGGAAGAGATTCACCCCTCCACTTT	CASSQDRGRDSPLHF
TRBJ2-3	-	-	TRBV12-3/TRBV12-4	TGTGCCAGCAGCGACTCCGGAGGAAGGGATACGCAGTATTTT	CASSDSGGRDTQYF
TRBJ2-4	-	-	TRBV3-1	TGTGCCAGCAGCCAAGATACGGAAGCCAAAAACATTCAGTACTTC	CASSQDTEAKNIQYF
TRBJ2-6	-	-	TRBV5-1	TGCGCCAGCAGCTTAACAGCTAGCTCTGGGGCCAACGTCCTGACTTTC	CASSLTASSGANVLTF
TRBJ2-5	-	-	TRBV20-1	TGCAGTGCTATGAGACGAGAGACCCAGTACTTC	CSAMRRETQYF
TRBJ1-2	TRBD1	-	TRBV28	TGTGCCAGCAGTTTATCCAACAGGGGTCCTAACTATGGCTACACCTTC	CASSLSNRGPNYGYTF
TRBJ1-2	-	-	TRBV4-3	TGCGCCAGCAGCCAAGAGGTAGTGGACTATGGCTACACCTTC	CASSQEVVDYGYTF
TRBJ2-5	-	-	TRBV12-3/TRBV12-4	TGTGCCAGCAGTAACCGGTACGGGGCCAGCAGGAGAGAGACCCAGTACTTC	CASSNRYGASRRETQYF
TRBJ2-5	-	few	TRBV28	TGTGCCAGCAGTTTATCCCCTATAGAAGAGACCCAGTACTTC	CASSLSPIEETQYF
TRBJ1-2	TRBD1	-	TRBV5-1	TGCGCCAGCCGGCGGACAGGGCGGGAAAATGGCTACACCTTC	CASRRTGRENGYTF
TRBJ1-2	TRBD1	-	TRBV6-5	TGTGCCAGCAGTGCCGGGACAGGGGCGGAGGGCTACACCTTC	CASSAGTGAEGYTF
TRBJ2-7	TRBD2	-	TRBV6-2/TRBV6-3	TGTGCCAGCAGTTATCCCGGGACTAGCGGGGCTGGCTTCTACGAGCAGTACTTC	CASSYPGTSGAGFYEQYF
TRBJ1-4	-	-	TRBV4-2	TGTGCCAGCAGCCAAGAAGGCTGGGTGGCTAATGAAAAACTGTTTTTT	CASSQEGWVANEKLFF
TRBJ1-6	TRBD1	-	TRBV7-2	TGTGCCAGCAGCCCCTCGCGGAGACAGGGCCGGATTAATTCACCCCTCCACTTT	CASSPSRRQGRINSPLHF
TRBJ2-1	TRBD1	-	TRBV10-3	TGTGCCACAACCAGACAGGGGCCCTCCTACAATGAGCAGTTCTTC	CATTRQGPSYNEQFF
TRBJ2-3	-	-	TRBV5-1	TGCGCCAGCAGCTTTAATAGGCGGGGGCCCTCAGGTACGCAGTATTTT	CASSFNRRGPSGTQYF
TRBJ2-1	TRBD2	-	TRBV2	TGTGCCAGCATTCCGGGACTAGCATATAATGAGCAGTTCTTC	CASIPGLAYNEQFF
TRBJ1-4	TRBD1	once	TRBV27	TGTGCCAGCACGTTGACCTGGGGACAGTTTAATGAAAAACTGTTTTTT	CASTLTWGQFNEKLFF
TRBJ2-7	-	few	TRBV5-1	TGCGCCGCCGCGTGGGCAGCATCCCCCTACGAGCAGTACTTC	CAAAWAASPYEQYF
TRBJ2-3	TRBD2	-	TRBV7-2	TGTGCCAGCAGCTCCGATAGCGGGGCTAGCACAGATACGCAGTATTTT	CASSSDSGASTDTQYF
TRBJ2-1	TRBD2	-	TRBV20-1	TGCAGTGCGATCGGGACTAGCGGGAGTATTTCCTACAATGAGCAGTTCTTC	CSAIGTSGSISYNEQFF
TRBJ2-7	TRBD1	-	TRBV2	TGTGCCAGCAGTTTTTTTCAGGGGGTCAACTCCTACGAGCAGTACTTC	CASSFFQGVNSYEQYF
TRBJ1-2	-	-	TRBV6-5	TGTGCCAGCAGTTACTCGAGCAGGGTGAATGGCTACACCTTC	CASSYSSRVNGYTF
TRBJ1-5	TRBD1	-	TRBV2	TGTGCCAGCAGTCCCGGGACAGGGGAATATAGCAATCAGCCCCAGCATTTT	CASSPGTGEYSNQPQHF
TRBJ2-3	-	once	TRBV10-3	TGTGCCATCAGTGAGATCTCAGATACGCAGTATTTT	CAISEISDTQYF
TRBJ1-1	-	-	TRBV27	TGTGCCAGCAGTTTACGGGGCCGGGTCACTGAAGCTTTCTTT	CASSLRGRVTEAFF
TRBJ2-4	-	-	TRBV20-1	TGCAGTGCTACTAGAACCAGGGACCGGGGGTGGTACTTC	CSATRTRDRGWYF
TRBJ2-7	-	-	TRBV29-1	TGCAGCGTTTCGGACAGATCCTACGAGCAGTACTTC	CSVSDRSYEQYF
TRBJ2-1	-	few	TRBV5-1	TGCGCCAGCAGAGTCGGCACGAATCGGGCCAATGAGCAGTTCTTC	CASRVGTNRANEQFF
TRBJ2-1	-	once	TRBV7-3	TGTGCCAGCAGCGCTGCCCGGGACATAAATGAGCAGTTCTTC	CASSAARDINEQFF
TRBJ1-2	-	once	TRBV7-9	-	CASSFPYFGPANYGYTF
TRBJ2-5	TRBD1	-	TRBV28	TGTGCCAGCAGTCCGGGACAGGGACCTTTGGAGACCCAGTACTTC	CASSPGQGPLETQYF
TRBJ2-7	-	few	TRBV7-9	TGTGCCAGCAGCCCCGCTTCATCCGAGCAGTACTTC	CASSPASSEQYF
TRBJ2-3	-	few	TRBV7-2	TGTGCCAGCAGCTTAGCTGGCCCCGTGACAACAGATACGCAGTATTTT	CASSLAGPVTTDTQYF
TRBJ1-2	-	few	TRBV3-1	TGTGCCAGCAGCCAATACGCCGGGGAGGATGGCTACACCTTC	CASSQYAGEDGYTF
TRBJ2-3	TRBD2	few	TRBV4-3	TGCGCCAGCAGCCAAGGCGGGCTAGCGGACACAGATACGCAGTATTTT	CASSQGGLADTDTQYF